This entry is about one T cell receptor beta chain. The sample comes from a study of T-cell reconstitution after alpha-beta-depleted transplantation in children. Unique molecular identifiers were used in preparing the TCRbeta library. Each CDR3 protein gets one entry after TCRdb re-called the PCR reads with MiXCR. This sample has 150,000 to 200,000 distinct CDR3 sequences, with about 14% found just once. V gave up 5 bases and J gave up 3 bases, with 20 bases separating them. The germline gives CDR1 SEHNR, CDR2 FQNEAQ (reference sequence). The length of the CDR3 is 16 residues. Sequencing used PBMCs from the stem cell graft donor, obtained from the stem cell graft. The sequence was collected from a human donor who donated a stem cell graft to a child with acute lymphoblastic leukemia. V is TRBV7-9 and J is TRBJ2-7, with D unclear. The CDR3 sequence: CASSHAARLVDYEQYF. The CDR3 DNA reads TGTGCCAGCAGCCATGCCGCTAGACTCGTAGACTACGAGCAGTACTTC.